This TCR beta chain was identified in a study of shared clonotypes between healthy human individuals. Each subset's genomic DNA was split evenly across several immunoSEQ plates. Unsorted PBMC DNA underwent sequencing on ten immunoSEQ deep assay plates. As originally analysed: Filtering differed since immunoSEQ provided only junctions, with no quality scores. Libraries were prepared by immunoSEQ multiplex PCR; TCRdb keeps only in-frame clonotypes and omits some of them. The V and J calls and clone size come from that table; D and trimming were worked out from the DNA. The sample lists about 500,000 clones, approximately 77% seen once, with around 12% in the top ten. Unsorted samples used some 90 million PBMCs for genomic DNA. The CDR3 runs 17 residues. From germline, CDR1 is SGHNT and CDR2 YENEEA. V gave up 0 bases and J gave up 5 bases; unmatched junction bases: 8.

The chain carries TRBV11-3 and TRBJ2-1, with 9 bases fitting TRBD2. This TCR came from a woman in her 40s in good health. Some clones in this sample may be carry-over from other donors' samples. The sample was PBMCs. CDR3 nucleotide sequence: TGTGCCAGCAGCTTAGATAGCGGGAGTCTCCGGGACAATGAGCAGTTCTTC. Its translation is CASSLDSGSLRDNEQFF.